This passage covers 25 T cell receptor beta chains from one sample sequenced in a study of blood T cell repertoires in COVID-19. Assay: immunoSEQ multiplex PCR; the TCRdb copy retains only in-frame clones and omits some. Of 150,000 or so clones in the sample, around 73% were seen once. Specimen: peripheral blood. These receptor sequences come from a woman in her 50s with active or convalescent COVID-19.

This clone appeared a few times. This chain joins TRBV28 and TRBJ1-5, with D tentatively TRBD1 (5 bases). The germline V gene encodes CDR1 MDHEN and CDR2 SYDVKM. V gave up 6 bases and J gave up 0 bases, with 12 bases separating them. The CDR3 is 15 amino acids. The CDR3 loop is CASSPTVVSNQPQHF. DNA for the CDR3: TGTGCCAGCAGCCCGACAGTCGTTAGCAATCAGCCCCAGCATTTT.

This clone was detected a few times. The CDR3 DNA reads TGTGCCTGGAGAGATACAGGGGGCAAGGATCAGCCCCAGCATTTT. This gives the protein CAWRDTGGKDQPQHF. The chain links TRBV30 to TRBJ1-5; 9 nucleotides match TRBD1. CDR1 is GTSNPN and CDR2 is SVGIG in the germline V gene (reference sequence). The CDR3 spans 15 residues. Germline trimming cut 3 bases from V and 5 bases from J; bases unmatched to any gene: 8.

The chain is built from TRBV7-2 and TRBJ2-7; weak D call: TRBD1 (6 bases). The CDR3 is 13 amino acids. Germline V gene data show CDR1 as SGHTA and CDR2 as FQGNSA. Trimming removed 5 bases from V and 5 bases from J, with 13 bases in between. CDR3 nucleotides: TGTGCCAGCAGCCCAGTATCAGGGGACGAGCAGTACTTC. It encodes CASSPVSGDEQYF.

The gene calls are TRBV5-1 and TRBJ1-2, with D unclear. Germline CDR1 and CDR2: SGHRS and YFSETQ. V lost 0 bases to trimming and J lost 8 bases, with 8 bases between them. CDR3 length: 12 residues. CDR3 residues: CASSLAGEGYTF. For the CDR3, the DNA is TGCGCCAGCAGCTTGGCCGGGGAGGGCTACACCTTC.

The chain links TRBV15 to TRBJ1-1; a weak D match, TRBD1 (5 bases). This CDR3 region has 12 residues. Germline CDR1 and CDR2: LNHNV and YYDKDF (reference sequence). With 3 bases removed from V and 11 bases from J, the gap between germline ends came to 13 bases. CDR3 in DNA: TGTGCCACCAGCAGCGGGACTTCCTCCGCTTTCTTT. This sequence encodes CATSSGTSSAFF.

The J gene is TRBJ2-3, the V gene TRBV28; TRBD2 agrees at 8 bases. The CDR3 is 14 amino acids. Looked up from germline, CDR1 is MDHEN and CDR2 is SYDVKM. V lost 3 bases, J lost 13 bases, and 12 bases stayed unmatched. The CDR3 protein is CASSLDIAGPEKYF. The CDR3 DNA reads TGTGCCAGCAGTTTGGATATAGCGGGACCCGAGAAGTATTTT.

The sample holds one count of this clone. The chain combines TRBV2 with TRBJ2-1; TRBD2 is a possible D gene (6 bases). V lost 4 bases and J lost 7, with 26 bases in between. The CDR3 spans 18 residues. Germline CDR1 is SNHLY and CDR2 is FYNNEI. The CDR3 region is CASSGRGTAERGVNEQFF. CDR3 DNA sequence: TGTGCCAGCAGTGGGAGGGGCACTGCGGAACGGGGCGTAAATGAGCAGTTCTTC.

The CDR3 loop is CASSRTGSNTEAFF. The CDR3 DNA is TGTGCCAGCAGTCGGACAGGGTCGAACACTGAAGCTTTCTTT. The chain is built from TRBV6-5 and TRBJ1-1; 8 positions match TRBD1. This CDR3 is 14 amino acids long. The V gene's germline CDR1 is MNHEY and CDR2 SVGAGI. V lost 5 bases to trimming and J lost 1 base; unmatched junction nucleotides: 3.

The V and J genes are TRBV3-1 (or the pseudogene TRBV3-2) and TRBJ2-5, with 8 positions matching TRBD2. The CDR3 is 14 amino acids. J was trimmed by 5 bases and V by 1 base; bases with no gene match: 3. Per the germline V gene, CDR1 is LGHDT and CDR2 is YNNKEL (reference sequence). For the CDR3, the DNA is TGTGCCAGCAGCCAAGCGGGGGGGCACGAGACCCAGTACTTC. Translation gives CASSQAGGHETQYF.

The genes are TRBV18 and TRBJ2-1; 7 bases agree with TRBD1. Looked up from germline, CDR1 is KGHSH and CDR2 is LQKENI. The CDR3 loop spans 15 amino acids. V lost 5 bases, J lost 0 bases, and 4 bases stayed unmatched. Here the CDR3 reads CASSSNRGSYNEQFF. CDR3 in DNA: TGTGCCAGCTCATCAAACAGGGGCTCCTACAATGAGCAGTTCTTC.

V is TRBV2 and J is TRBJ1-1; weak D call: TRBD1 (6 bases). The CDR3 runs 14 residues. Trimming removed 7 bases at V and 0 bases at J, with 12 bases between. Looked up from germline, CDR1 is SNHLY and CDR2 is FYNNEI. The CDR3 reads CASIGQPMNTEAFF. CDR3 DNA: TGTGCCAGCATAGGACAGCCTATGAACACTGAAGCTTTCTTT.

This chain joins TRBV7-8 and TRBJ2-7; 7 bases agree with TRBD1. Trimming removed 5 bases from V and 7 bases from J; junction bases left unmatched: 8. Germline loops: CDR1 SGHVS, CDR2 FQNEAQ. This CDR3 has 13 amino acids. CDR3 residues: CASSLSTGKEQYF. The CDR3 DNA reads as TGTGCCAGCAGCCTTTCGACAGGGAAGGAGCAGTACTTC.

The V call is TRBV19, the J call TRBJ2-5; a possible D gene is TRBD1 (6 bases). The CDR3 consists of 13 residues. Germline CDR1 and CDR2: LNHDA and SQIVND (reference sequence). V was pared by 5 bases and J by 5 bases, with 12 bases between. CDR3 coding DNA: TGTGCCAGTAGTTCAGACAGGATGGAGACCCAGTACTTC. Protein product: CASSSDRMETQYF.

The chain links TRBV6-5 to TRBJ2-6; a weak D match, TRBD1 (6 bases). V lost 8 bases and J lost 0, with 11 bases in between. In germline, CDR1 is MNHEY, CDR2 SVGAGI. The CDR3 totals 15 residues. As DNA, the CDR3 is TGTGCCAGCTGTACAGGGCCCTCTGGGGCCAACGTCCTGACTTTC. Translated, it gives CASCTGPSGANVLTF.

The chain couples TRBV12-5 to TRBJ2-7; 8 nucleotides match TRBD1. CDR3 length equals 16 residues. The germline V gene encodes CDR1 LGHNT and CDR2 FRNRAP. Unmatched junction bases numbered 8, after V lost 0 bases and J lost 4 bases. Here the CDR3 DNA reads TGTGCTAGTGGTTTGGTAGTCGGCAGGGGGCCGTACGAGCAGTACTTC. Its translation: CASGLVVGRGPYEQYF.

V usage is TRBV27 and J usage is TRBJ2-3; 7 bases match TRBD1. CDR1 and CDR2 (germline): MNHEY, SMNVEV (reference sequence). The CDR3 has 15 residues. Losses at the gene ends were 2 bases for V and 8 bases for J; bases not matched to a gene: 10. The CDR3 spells CASSLRPGQRVTQYF. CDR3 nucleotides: TGTGCCAGCAGTTTACGGCCGGGACAGCGTGTTACGCAGTATTTT.

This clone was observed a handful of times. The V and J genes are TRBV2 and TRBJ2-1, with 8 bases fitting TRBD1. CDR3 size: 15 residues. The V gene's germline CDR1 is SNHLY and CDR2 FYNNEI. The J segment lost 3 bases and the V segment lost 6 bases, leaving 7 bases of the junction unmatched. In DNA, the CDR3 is TGTGCCAGCAGGGCGACAGGGGCTTACTACAATGAGCAGTTCTTC. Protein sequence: CASRATGAYYNEQFF.

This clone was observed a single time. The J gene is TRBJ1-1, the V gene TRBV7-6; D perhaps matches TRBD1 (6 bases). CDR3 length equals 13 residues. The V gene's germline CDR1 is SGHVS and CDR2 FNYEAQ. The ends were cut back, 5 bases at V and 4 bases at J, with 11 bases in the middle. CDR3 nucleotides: TGTGCCAGCAGCCTACAGGGTTCCACTGAAGCTTTCTTT. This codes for CASSLQGSTEAFF.

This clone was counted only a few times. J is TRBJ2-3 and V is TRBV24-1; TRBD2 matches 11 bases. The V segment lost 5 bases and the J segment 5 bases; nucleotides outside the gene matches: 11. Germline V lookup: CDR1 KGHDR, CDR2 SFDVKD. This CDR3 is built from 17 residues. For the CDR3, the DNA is TGTGCCACCAGTGGGGAAGATAGCGGGAGGGCCTTAGATACGCAGTATTTT. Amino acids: CATSGEDSGRALDTQYF.

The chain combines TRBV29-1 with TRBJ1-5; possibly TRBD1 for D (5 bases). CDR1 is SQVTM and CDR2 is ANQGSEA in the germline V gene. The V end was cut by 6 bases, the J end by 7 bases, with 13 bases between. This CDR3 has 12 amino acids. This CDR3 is CSVGGVGQPQHF. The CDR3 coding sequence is TGCAGCGTGGGGGGGGTTGGACAGCCCCAGCATTTT.

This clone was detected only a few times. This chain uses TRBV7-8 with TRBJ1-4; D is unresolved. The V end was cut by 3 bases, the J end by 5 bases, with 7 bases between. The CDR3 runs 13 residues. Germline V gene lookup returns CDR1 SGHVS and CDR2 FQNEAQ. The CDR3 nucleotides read TGTGCCAGCAGCTTCGGTCAAAATGAAAAACTGTTTTTT. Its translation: CASSFGQNEKLFF.

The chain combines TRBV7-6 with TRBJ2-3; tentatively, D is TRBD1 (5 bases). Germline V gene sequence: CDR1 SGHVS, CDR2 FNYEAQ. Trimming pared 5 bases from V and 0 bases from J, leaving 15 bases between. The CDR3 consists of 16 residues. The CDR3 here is CASSGVGLPSTDTQYF. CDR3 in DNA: TGTGCCAGCAGCGGGGTGGGGCTGCCCAGCACAGATACGCAGTATTTT.

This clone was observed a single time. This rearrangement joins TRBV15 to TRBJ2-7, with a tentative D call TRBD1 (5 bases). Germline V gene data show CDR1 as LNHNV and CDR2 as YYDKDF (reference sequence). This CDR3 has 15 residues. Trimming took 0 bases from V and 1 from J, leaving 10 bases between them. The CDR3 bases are TGTGCCACCAGCAGAGATGCGACAGCGTCCTACGAGCAGTACTTC. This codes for CATSRDATASYEQYF.

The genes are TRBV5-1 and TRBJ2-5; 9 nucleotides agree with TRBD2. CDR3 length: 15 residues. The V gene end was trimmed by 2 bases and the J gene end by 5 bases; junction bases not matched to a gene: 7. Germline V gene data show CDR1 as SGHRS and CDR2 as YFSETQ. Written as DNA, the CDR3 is TGCGCCAGCAGCTTCTCGCGGGGGGGCCCTGAGACCCAGTACTTC. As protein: CASSFSRGGPETQYF.

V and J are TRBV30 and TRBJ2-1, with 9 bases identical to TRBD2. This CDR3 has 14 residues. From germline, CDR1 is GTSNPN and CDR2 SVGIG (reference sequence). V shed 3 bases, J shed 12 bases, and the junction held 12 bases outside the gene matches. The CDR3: CAWSMGLAFGRQFF. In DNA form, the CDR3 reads TGTGCCTGGAGCATGGGACTAGCCTTTGGAAGGCAGTTCTTC. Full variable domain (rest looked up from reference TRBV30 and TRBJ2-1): SQTIHQWPATLVQPVGSPLSLECTVEGTSNPNLYWYRQAAGRGLQLLFYSVGIGQISSEVPQNLSASRPQDRQFILSSKKLLLSDSGFYLCAWSMGLAFGRQFFGPGTRLTVL.